This T cell receptor beta chain was captured by sequencing in a study of blood T cell repertoires in COVID-19. The CDR3 covers 15 residues. V shed 5 bases, J shed 8 bases, and the junction held 11 bases outside the gene matches. Germline-derived CDR1 and CDR2 are MNHEY and SMNVEV (reference sequence). Using immunoSEQ multiplex PCR, the repertoire was profiled, and TCRdb retains in-frame clones only, with some absent. There are over 80,000 clones in the sample; more than 70% occur only once, and about 17% lies in the top ten. The chain joins TRBV27 to TRBJ2-2; TRBD1 matches 7 bases. The source material was peripheral blood. The TCR comes from a woman aged 60-75 years with acute or convalescent COVID-19. The CDR3 region is CASSLDGTVVGELFF. CDR3 nucleotide sequence: TGTGCCAGCAGTCTAGACGGGACAGTGGTAGGGGAGCTGTTTTTT.